The 27 T cell receptor beta chains reported below all come from one sample, sequenced in a study of T cell responses to AZD1222 COVID-19 vaccine. TCRdb keeps only in-frame clones here, not all; method: immunoSEQ multiplex PCR. This table has 90,000 or so clones, over 80% appearing once. The sequencing here drew on peripheral blood, taken on day 0 of AZD1222 vaccination. These receptors were collected from an adult in good health.

The V call is TRBV6-5, the J call TRBJ1-3, with 7 bases that match TRBD1. Germline V gene data show CDR1 as MNHEY and CDR2 as SVGAGI. The CDR3 runs to 15 residues. V lost 5 bases to trimming and J lost 0 bases; unmatched junction nucleotides: 4. The CDR3 reads CASSHGTVSGNTIYF. CDR3 nucleotides: TGTGCCAGCAGTCACGGGACAGTCTCTGGAAACACCATATATTTT.

This clone was seen a single time. The J gene is TRBJ1-2, the V gene TRBV5-6; D gene unclear. Per the germline V gene, CDR1 is SGHDT and CDR2 is YYEEEE. The CDR3 sequence is 17 residues long. The V end lost 2 bases, the J end lost 4 bases, and 21 bases lay between the germline ends. This chain's CDR3 is CASSFSITTPNIYGYTF. The CDR3 bases are TGTGCCAGCAGCTTTTCTATCACCACTCCTAATATCTATGGCTACACCTTC.

The rearrangement uses TRBV28 and TRBJ1-4; TRBD1 matches 9 bases. V shed 6 bases and J 6 bases; nucleotides not matched to a gene: 5. CDR1 is MDHEN and CDR2 is SYDVKM in the germline V gene. CDR3 length: 14 amino acids. CDR3 DNA: TGTGCCAGCAGCCCGGGACAGGGTTATGAAAAACTGTTTTTT. Its protein product is CASSPGQGYEKLFF.

V and J are TRBV5-1 and TRBJ2-5, with 7 bases identical to TRBD1. Germline CDR1 is SGHRS and CDR2 is YFSETQ. The CDR3 consists of 16 residues. V trimming: 4 bases; J trimming: 1 base; junction bases outside the gene matches: 10. As DNA, the CDR3 is TGCGCCAGCAGCCTTCTAATAGGGACAGCCCAAGAGACCCAGTACTTC. Its protein is CASSLLIGTAQETQYF.

The rearrangement links TRBV7-9 to TRBJ2-2; 9 positions agree with TRBD2. This CDR3 comprises 15 residues. The germline V gene has CDR1 SEHNR and CDR2 FQNEAQ (reference sequence). Trimming at V came to 3 bases and at J to 1 base, leaving 0 bases not matched to a gene. The DNA of the CDR3 is TGTGCCAGCAGCTTTAGCGGGGGGAACACCGGGGAGCTGTTTTTT. It translates to CASSFSGGNTGELFF.

The chain recombines TRBV24-1 with TRBJ1-1; 9 nucleotides match TRBD1. From germline, CDR1 is KGHDR and CDR2 SFDVKD. The CDR3 is 12 residues long. With V trimmed by 7 bases and J by 8 bases, 4 bases remained unmatched. CDR3 protein: CATRGQGREAFF. Written as DNA, the CDR3 is TGTGCCACCAGAGGACAGGGGCGCGAAGCTTTCTTT.

This clone was detected only once. The chain employs TRBV27 and TRBJ2-1; D perhaps matches TRBD2 (6 bases). The CDR3 extends over 14 amino acids. V lost 4 bases and J 9 bases, leaving 16 bases between the germline ends. Germline CDR1 reads MNHEY; CDR2 reads SMNVEV (reference sequence). The CDR3 bases are TGTGCCAGCAGTTGGACCCGGAGCGGGTCTGAGCAGTTCTTC. Its translation is CASSWTRSGSEQFF.

CDR3 in amino acids: CASTSGGTSYNEQFF. DNA of the CDR3: TGTGCCAGTACCTCTGGCGGGACTAGTTACAATGAGCAGTTCTTC. The chain uses TRBV19 and TRBJ2-1, with TRBD2 matching over 8 bases. CDR1 and CDR2 from the germline V gene are LNHDA and SQIVND (reference sequence). With 7 bases clipped from V and 4 bases from J, the junction kept 9 bases outside the gene matches. This CDR3 is built from 15 residues. The full variable domain, in which reference TRBV19 and TRBJ2-1 provide the parts outside the CDR3, is DGGITQSPKYLFRKEGQNVTLSCEQNLNHDAMYWYRQDPGQGLRLIYYSQIVNDFQKGDIAEGYSVSREKKESFPLTVTSAQKNPTAFYLCASTSGGTSYNEQFFGPGTRLTVL.

The chain joins TRBV7-2 to TRBJ1-1; D might be TRBD1 (6 bases). V dropped 5 bases and J dropped 1 base, with 8 bases sitting between them. The CDR3 runs 13 residues. Germline V gene sequence: CDR1 SGHTA, CDR2 FQGNSA. DNA for the CDR3: TGTGCCAGCAGCCGGGACAAGAACACTGAAGCTTTCTTT. It is translated as CASSRDKNTEAFF.

The chain combines TRBV11-3 with TRBJ2-1; D not certain. Germline V gives CDR1 SGHNT, CDR2 YENEEA. CDR3 length: 13 residues. Between the trimmed V and J ends, which lost 5 bases and 3 bases, there was a span of 8 bases. The CDR3, as DNA: TGTGCCAGCAGCCTAGGGTTCTACAATGAGCAGTTCTTC. Translating gives CASSLGFYNEQFF. Combining the CDR3 with reference TRBV11-3 and TRBJ2-1 gives the whole variable domain EAGVVQSPRYKIIEKKQPVAFWCNPISGHNTLYWYLQNLGQGPELLIRYENEEAVDDSQLPKDRFSAERLKGVDSTLKIQPAELGDSAVYLCASSLGFYNEQFFGPGTRLTVL.

The chain combines TRBV5-4 with TRBJ2-1, with 12 bases fitting TRBD2. CDR3 size: 15 residues. CDR1 and CDR2 (germline): SGHNT, YYREEE (reference sequence). V gave up 3 bases and J gave up 8 bases; unmatched junction bases: 6. In DNA, the CDR3 is TGTGCCAGCAGCTGGCTAGCGGGAGGGATATATGAGCAGTTCTTC. The encoded protein is CASSWLAGGIYEQFF. Looking up the rest from reference TRBV5-4 and TRBJ2-1 gives the full variable domain: ETGVTQSPTHLIKTRGQQVTLRCSSQSGHNTVSWYQQALGQGPQFIFQYYREEENGRGNFPPRFSGLQFPNYSSELNVNALELDDSALYLCASSWLAGGIYEQFFGPGTRLTVL.

This clone was detected only a few times. The chain uses TRBV28 and TRBJ1-4; D might be TRBD1 (5 bases). Germline V gives CDR1 MDHEN, CDR2 SYDVKM. Between the trimmed V and J ends, which lost 4 bases and 4 bases, there was a span of 10 bases. The CDR3 spans 14 residues. CDR3 in amino acids: CASSSGTINEKLFF. CDR3 bases: TGTGCCAGCAGTTCCGGGACCATTAATGAAAAACTGTTTTTT.

This chain connects TRBV15 to TRBJ1-1; tentative D call: TRBD1 (5 bases). There are 15 residues in the CDR3. Germline CDR1 LNHNV, CDR2 YYDKDF (reference sequence). V dropped 1 base and J dropped 2 bases, with 11 bases sitting between them. CDR3 coding DNA: TGTGCCACCAGCAGAGGAGGGACGGCTAACACTGAAGCTTTCTTT. It is translated as CATSRGGTANTEAFF.

This chain joins TRBV7-9 and TRBJ2-1; D perhaps matches TRBD2 (6 bases). This CDR3 spans 16 amino acids. V was pared by 2 bases and J by 0 bases, with 11 bases between. Germline lookup yields CDR1 SEHNR and CDR2 FQNEAQ (reference sequence). CDR3 nucleotides: TGTGCCAGCAGCTTATACGGGGGAAGCTCCTACAATGAGCAGTTCTTC. Amino acid sequence: CASSLYGGSSYNEQFF.

The V gene is TRBV28, the J gene TRBJ2-7; TRBD2 matches at 11 bases. The germline CDR1 and CDR2 sequences are MDHEN and SYDVKM. This CDR3 is built from 17 residues. J lost 3 bases, V lost 6 bases, and 13 bases had no gene match. Here the CDR3 DNA reads TGTGCCAGCAGCCCCCCCAACAGACTAGCGGGACACTACGAGCAGTACTTC. It specifies CASSPPNRLAGHYEQYF. The variable domain in full, with the rest retrieved from reference TRBV28 and TRBJ2-7, is DVKVTQSSRYLVKRTGEKVFLECVQDMDHENMFWYRQDPGLGLRLIYFSYDVKMKEKGDIPEGYSVSREKKERFSLILESASTNQTSMYLCASSPPNRLAGHYEQYFGPGTRLTVT.

The chain joins TRBV2 to TRBJ2-1; 9 bases line up with TRBD2. Germline CDR1 is SNHLY and CDR2 is FYNNEI. This CDR3 has 17 amino acids. The junction had 9 bases not matched to a gene; V was cut back by 4 bases and J by 2 bases. The CDR3: CASSGPIAGAPYNEQFF. CDR3 sequence (DNA): TGTGCCAGCAGTGGGCCTATAGCGGGAGCTCCCTACAATGAGCAGTTCTTC.

The J gene is TRBJ2-2, the V gene TRBV6-5, with TRBD1 matching 7 bases. The CDR3 runs to 15 residues. CDR1 is MNHEY and CDR2 is SVGAGI in the germline V gene. Trimming cost V 7 bases and J 4 bases; bases outside gene matches: 9. The CDR3 here is CASTPNRGGTGELFF. The CDR3 DNA sequence: TGTGCCAGCACCCCCAACAGGGGTGGCACCGGGGAGCTGTTTTTT.

Regarding this clone: Other DNA variants within this sample encode the same CDR3. The chain uses TRBV5-1 and TRBJ2-3; D possibly corresponds to TRBD1 (7 bases). V dropped 0 bases and J dropped 6 bases, with 11 bases sitting between them. The V gene's germline CDR1 is SGHRS and CDR2 YFSETQ. There are 14 residues in the CDR3. The CDR3: CASSLGRGTDTQYF. Here the CDR3 DNA reads TGCGCCAGCAGCTTGGGCAGGGGGACTGATACGCAGTATTTT.

This chain connects TRBV18 to TRBJ2-2; the D is unclear. This CDR3 is 10 amino acids long. Germline values: CDR1 KGHSH, CDR2 LQKENI. Trimming stripped 10 bases from V and 6 bases from J, with 6 bases between. This CDR3 reads CATSSGELFF. CDR3 in DNA: TGTGCCACTTCCTCCGGGGAGCTGTTTTTT.

V gene TRBV3-1 (or the pseudogene TRBV3-2) combines with J gene TRBJ1-2; D perhaps matches TRBD1 (5 bases). Germline V gives CDR1 LGHDT, CDR2 YNNKEL (reference sequence). Trimming took 0 bases from V and 3 from J, leaving 11 bases between them. The CDR3 is 15 residues long. CDR3 DNA sequence: TGTGCCAGCAGCCAAGAATCCAGGGTGGACTATGGCTACACCTTC. Translating gives CASSQESRVDYGYTF.

The chain recombines TRBV5-6 with TRBJ2-1; 8 positions agree with TRBD2. The length of the CDR3 is 16 residues. V dropped 4 bases and J dropped 5; count of bases not matched to a gene: 11. Germline lookup yields CDR1 SGHDT and CDR2 YYEEEE. The CDR3 region is CASSVESGRTHNEQFF. The CDR3 DNA sequence: TGTGCCAGCAGCGTAGAGAGCGGGAGAACCCACAATGAGCAGTTCTTC.

J is TRBJ1-5 and V is TRBV30; D is perhaps TRBD1 (6 bases). Trimming removed 5 bases from V and 0 bases from J, with 11 bases in between. CDR3 length equals 14 residues. Germline V gives CDR1 GTSNPN, CDR2 SVGIG (reference sequence). The CDR3 loop is CAWSTGTSNQPQHF. CDR3 nucleotides: TGTGCCTGGTCTACAGGGACTAGCAATCAGCCCCAGCATTTT.

The chain has TRBV28 and TRBJ2-7; D gene uncertain. With 6 bases removed from V and 3 bases from J, the gap between germline ends came to 12 bases. CDR1 is MDHEN and CDR2 is SYDVKM in the germline V gene. This CDR3 spans 13 amino acids. CDR3 sequence reads: CASSLSFYYEQYF. CDR3 coding DNA: TGTGCCAGCAGCCTTAGCTTTTACTACGAGCAGTACTTC. Using reference TRBV28 and TRBJ2-7 for the parts outside the CDR3, the full variable domain is DVKVTQSSRYLVKRTGEKVFLECVQDMDHENMFWYRQDPGLGLRLIYFSYDVKMKEKGDIPEGYSVSREKKERFSLILESASTNQTSMYLCASSLSFYYEQYFGPGTRLTVT.

The chain has TRBV9 and TRBJ2-7; perhaps TRBD2 as D (5 bases). Germline CDR1 reads SGDLS; CDR2 reads YYNGEE. Trimming removed 4 bases at V and 4 bases at J, with 15 bases between. This CDR3 is built from 14 residues. The CDR3 reads CASSTRIEGYEQYF. The DNA of the CDR3 is TGTGCCAGCAGCACTCGCATAGAGGGATACGAGCAGTACTTC. The variable domain in full, completed from reference TRBV9 and TRBJ2-7, reads DSGVTQTPKHLITATGQRVTLRCSPRSGDLSVYWYQQSLDQGLQFLIQYYNGEERAKGNILERFSAQQFPDLHSELNLSSLELGDSALYFCASSTRIEGYEQYFGPGTRLTVT.

J is TRBJ2-1 and V is TRBV12-3 or TRBV12-4; TRBD2 matches 11 bases. Unmatched junction bases numbered 0, after V lost 5 bases and J lost 6 bases. The CDR3 has 13 amino acids. The CDR3 DNA sequence: TGTGCCAGCAGTGGGACTAGCGGCAATGAGCAGTTCTTC. This sequence encodes CASSGTSGNEQFF.

The chain has TRBV7-9 and TRBJ2-1; 11 positions match TRBD2. V shed 2 bases and J 4 bases; nucleotides not matched to a gene: 1. The CDR3 contains 15 residues. Germline CDR1 reads SEHNR; CDR2 reads FQNEAQ (reference sequence). CDR3 bases: TGTGCCAGCAGCTTACTAGCGGGAGGTTACAATGAGCAGTTCTTC. Protein: CASSLLAGGYNEQFF.

The V call is TRBV27, the J call TRBJ1-2; D remains unclear. V was pared by 3 bases and J by 2 bases, with 7 bases between. Germline-derived CDR1 and CDR2 are MNHEY and SMNVEV (reference sequence). This CDR3 contains 13 residues. DNA for the CDR3: TGTGCCAGCAGTTTGTCCCCCAACTATGGCTACACCTTC. Translation gives CASSLSPNYGYTF.